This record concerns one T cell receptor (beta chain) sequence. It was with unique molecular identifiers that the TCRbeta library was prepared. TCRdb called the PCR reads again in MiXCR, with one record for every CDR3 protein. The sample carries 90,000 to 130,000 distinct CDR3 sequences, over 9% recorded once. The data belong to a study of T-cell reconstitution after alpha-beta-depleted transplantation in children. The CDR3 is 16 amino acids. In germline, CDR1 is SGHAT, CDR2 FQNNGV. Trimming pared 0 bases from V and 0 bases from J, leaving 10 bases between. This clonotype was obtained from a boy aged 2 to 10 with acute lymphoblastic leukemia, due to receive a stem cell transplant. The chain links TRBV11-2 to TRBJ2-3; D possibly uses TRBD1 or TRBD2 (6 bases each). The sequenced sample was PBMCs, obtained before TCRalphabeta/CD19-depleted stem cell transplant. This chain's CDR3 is CASSLEGGLSTDTQYF. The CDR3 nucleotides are TGTGCCAGCAGCTTAGAAGGGGGACTTAGCACAGATACGCAGTATTTT.